The 9 T cell receptor beta chains below come from one sample, sequenced in a study of blood T cell repertoires in COVID-19. Measured with immunoSEQ multiplex PCR; TCRdb has only the in-frame clones, and not every one. The sample records tens of thousands of clones, about 87% being singletons. Sequencing was performed on peripheral blood. These receptors came from a man between 45 and 60 years old with active COVID-19.

The V gene is TRBV19, the J gene TRBJ2-1, with D perhaps TRBD2 (5 bases). The ends were cut back, 5 bases at V and 2 bases at J, with 19 bases in the middle. The CDR3 length is 17 residues. Germline V CDR1 and CDR2: LNHDA, SQIVND (reference sequence). The CDR3 region has the DNA TGTGCCAGTAGTGCTCGACCAAGCGGCACAGCCTACAATGAGCAGTTCTTC. Encoded protein: CASSARPSGTAYNEQFF.

This clone was seen a single time. The chain is built from TRBV6-6 and TRBJ2-2; weak D call: TRBD2 (7 bases). The length of the CDR3 is 16 residues. Trimming removed 0 bases from V and 3 bases from J, with 11 bases in between. CDR1 and CDR2 from the germline V gene are MNHNY and SVGAGI (reference sequence). The CDR3 region is CASSYSGGRDTGELFF. DNA for the CDR3: TGTGCCAGCAGTTACTCCGGGGGGCGGGACACCGGGGAGCTGTTTTTT.

The chain has TRBV27 and TRBJ2-7; 8 nucleotides line up with TRBD1. Germline loops: CDR1 MNHEY, CDR2 SMNVEV (reference sequence). Trimming took 6 bases from V and 3 from J; bases not matched to a gene: 7. The CDR3 consists of 14 residues. CDR3 coding DNA: TGTGCCAGCAGGCCGGGACAGGTTGTCTACGAGCAGTACTTC. Protein product: CASRPGQVVYEQYF.

This clone was seen a single time. In nucleotides, the CDR3 is TGTGCCAGCAGCTTAGTCCAGTCCAATTCACCCCTCCACTTT. Protein product: CASSLVQSNSPLHF. The chain uses TRBV7-9 and TRBJ1-6; D gene ambiguous. This CDR3 comprises 14 residues. Germline V gives CDR1 SEHNR, CDR2 FQNEAQ (reference sequence). Trimming removed 1 base at V and 7 bases at J, with 8 bases between.

The chain employs TRBV27 and TRBJ2-6; D unresolved. Per germline, CDR1 MNHEY and CDR2 SMNVEV (reference sequence). The ends were cut back, 6 bases at V and 4 bases at J, with 13 bases in the middle. CDR3 length equals 15 residues. The DNA for the CDR3 is TGTGCCAGCAGCCGCGAGATACGAGGGGCCAACGTCCTGACTTTC. Protein product: CASSREIRGANVLTF.

This rearrangement joins TRBV4-1 to TRBJ2-7, with D maybe TRBD2 (5 bases). The CDR3 is 18 residues long. The V and J ends lost 0 bases and 0 bases respectively, with 18 bases between them. The germline gives CDR1 MGHRA, CDR2 YSYEKL. Written as DNA, the CDR3 is TGCGCCAGCAGCCAAGATTCGGGCACCAGAGAGGGCTCCTACGAGCAGTACTTC. Encoded protein: CASSQDSGTREGSYEQYF.

Note on this clone: A junction boundary mismatches the germline segment, possibly from a read error. J is TRBJ2-2 and V is TRBV28; D may be TRBD2 (7 bases). Germline lookup yields CDR1 MDHEN and CDR2 SYDVKM. CDR3 length: 14 amino acids. CDR3 amino acids: CARSWGGPGGELFF. CDR3 nucleotide sequence: TGTGCCCGCAGTTGGGGGGGCCCGGGCGGGGAGCTGTTTTTT.

A single count supports this clone. The chain carries TRBV27 and TRBJ2-7; tentative D call: TRBD1 (7 bases). Trimming cost V 4 bases and J 6 bases, with 13 bases left between them. The germline CDR1 and CDR2 sequences are MNHEY and SMNVEV (reference sequence). CDR3 length: 13 amino acids. In DNA, the CDR3 is TGTGCCAGCAGTTCACACCAGGGGGGCGAGCAGTACTTC. It specifies CASSSHQGGEQYF.

In its sample, this clone was seen a few times. The rearrangement links TRBV28 to TRBJ2-7; maybe TRBD2 (6 bases). Looked up from germline, CDR1 is MDHEN and CDR2 is SYDVKM. V lost 2 bases and J lost 7, with 18 bases in between. The CDR3 consists of 15 residues. CDR3 sequence (DNA): TGTGCCAGCAGTTTAGCGACGACTAGTTCGGTAGAGCAGTACTTC. The encoded protein is CASSLATTSSVEQYF.